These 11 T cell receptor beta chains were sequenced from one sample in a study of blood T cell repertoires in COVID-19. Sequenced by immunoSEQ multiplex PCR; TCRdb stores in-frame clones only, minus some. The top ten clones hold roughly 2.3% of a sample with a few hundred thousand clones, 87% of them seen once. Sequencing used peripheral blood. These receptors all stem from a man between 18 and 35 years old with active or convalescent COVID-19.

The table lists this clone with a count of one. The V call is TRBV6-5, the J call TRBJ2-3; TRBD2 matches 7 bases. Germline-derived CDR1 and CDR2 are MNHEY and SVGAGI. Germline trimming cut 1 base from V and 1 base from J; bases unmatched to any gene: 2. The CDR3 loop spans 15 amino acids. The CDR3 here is CASSYFSGGTDTQYF. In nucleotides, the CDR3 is TGTGCCAGCAGTTACTTCAGCGGGGGCACAGATACGCAGTATTTT.

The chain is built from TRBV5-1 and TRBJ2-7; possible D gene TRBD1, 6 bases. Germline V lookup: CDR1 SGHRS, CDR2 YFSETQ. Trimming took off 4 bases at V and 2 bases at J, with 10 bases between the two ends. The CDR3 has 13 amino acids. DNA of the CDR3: TGCGCCAGCAGCACCCGGGACACCTACGAGCAGTACTTC. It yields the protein CASSTRDTYEQYF.

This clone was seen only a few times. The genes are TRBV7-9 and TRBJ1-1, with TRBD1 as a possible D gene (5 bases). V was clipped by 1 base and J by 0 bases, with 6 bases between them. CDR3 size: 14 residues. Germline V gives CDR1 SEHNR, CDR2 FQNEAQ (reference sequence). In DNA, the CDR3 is TGTGCCAGCAGCTTAGACAGGCTGAACACTGAAGCTTTCTTT. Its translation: CASSLDRLNTEAFF.

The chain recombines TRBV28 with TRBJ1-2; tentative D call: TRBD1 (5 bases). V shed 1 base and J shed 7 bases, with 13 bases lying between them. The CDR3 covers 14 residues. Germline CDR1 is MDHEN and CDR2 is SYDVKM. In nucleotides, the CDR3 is TGTGCCAGCAGTTTATTAATAGGGGTGCGTGGCTACACCTTC. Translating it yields CASSLLIGVRGYTF.

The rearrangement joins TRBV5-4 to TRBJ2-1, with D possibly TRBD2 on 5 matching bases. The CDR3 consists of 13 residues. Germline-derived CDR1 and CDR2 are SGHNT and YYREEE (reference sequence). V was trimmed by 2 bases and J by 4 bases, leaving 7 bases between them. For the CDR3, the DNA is TGTGCCAGCAGCTTCCGGGGTTACAATGAGCAGTTCTTC. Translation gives CASSFRGYNEQFF.

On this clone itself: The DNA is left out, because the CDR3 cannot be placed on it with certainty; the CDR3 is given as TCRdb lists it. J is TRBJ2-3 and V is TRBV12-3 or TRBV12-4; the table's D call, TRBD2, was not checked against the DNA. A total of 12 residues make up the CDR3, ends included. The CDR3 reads CASSFGGGALYF.

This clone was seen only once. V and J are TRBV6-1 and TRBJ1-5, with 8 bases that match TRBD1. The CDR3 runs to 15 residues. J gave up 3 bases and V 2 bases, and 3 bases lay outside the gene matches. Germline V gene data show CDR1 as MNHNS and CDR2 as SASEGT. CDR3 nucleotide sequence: TGTGCCAGCAGTGAACGGGACAGGCTCAATCAGCCCCAGCATTTT. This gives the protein CASSERDRLNQPQHF.

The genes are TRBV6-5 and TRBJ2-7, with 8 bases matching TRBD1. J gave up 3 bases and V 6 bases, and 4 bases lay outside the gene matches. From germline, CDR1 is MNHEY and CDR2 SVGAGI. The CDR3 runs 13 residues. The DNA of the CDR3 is TGTGCCAGCAGGTACGGGACAGGCTACGAGCAGTACTTC. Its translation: CASRYGTGYEQYF.

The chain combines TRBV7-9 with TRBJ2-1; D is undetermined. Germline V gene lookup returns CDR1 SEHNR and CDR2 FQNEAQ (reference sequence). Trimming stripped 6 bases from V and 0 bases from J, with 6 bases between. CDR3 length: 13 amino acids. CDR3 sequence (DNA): TGTGCCAGCAGACAAAGCTCCTACAATGAGCAGTTCTTC. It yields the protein CASRQSSYNEQFF. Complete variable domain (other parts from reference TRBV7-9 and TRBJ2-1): DTGVSQNPRHKITKRGQNVTFRCDPISEHNRLYWYRQTLGQGPEFLTYFQNEAQLEKSRLLSDRFSAERPKGSFSTLEIQRTEQGDSAMYLCASRQSSYNEQFFGPGTRLTVL.

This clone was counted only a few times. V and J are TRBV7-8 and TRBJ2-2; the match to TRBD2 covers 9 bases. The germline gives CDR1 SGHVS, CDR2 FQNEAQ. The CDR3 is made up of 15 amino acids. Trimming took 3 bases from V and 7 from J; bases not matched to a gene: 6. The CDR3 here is CASSFSSGKIGELFF. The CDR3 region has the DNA TGTGCCAGCAGCTTTTCTAGCGGGAAGATCGGGGAGCTGTTTTTT.

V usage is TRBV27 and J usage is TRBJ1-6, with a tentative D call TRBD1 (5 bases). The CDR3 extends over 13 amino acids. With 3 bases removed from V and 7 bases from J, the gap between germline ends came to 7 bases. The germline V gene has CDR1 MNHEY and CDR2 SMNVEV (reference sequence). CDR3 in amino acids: CASSFSGNSPLHF. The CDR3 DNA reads TGTGCCAGCAGTTTTTCAGGGAATTCACCCCTCCACTTT.